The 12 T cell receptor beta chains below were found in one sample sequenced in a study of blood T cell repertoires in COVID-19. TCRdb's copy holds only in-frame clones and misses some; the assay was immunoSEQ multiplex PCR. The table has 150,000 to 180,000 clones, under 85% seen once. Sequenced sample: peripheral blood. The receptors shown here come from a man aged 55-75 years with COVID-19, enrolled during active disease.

This CDR3 reads CASSLVLSSGRNIQYF. DNA of the CDR3: TGTGCCAGCAGCTTGGTTTTGTCTAGCGGGAGAAACATTCAGTACTTC. The genes are TRBV5-4 and TRBJ2-4; 10 nucleotides line up with TRBD2. There are 16 residues in the CDR3. V shed 0 bases, J shed 6 bases, and the junction held 6 bases outside the gene matches. Germline CDR1 reads SGHNT; CDR2 reads YYREEE (reference sequence).

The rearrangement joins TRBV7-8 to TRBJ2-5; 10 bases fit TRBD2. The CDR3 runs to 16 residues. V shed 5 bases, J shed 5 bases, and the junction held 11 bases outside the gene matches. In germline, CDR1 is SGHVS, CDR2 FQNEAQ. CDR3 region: CASSGWELAGTETQYF. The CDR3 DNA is TGTGCCAGCAGCGGGTGGGAACTAGCGGGAACGGAGACCCAGTACTTC.

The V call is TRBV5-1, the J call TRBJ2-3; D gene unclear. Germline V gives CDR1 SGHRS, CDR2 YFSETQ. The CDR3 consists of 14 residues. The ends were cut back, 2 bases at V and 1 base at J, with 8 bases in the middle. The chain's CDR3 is CASSLTRGTDTQYF. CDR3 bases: TGCGCCAGCAGCTTAACCCGGGGCACAGATACGCAGTATTTT.

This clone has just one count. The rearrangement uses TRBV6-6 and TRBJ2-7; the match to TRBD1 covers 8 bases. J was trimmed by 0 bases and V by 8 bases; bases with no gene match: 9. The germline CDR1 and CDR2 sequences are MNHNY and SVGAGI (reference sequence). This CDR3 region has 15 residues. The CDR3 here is CASRPRTGISYEQYF. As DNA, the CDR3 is TGTGCCAGCCGACCCCGGACAGGGATCTCCTACGAGCAGTACTTC.

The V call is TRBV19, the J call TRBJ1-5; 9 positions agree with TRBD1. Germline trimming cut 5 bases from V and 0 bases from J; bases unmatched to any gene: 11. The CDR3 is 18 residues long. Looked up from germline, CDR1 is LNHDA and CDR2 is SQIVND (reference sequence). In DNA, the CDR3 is TGTGCCAGTAGTCCCCACTTGCTGACAGGGGGTAGCAATCAGCCCCAGCATTTT. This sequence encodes CASSPHLLTGGSNQPQHF.

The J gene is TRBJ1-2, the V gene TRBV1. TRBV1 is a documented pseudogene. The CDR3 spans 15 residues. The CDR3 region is CTRTGVRDGEYGYTF. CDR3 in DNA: TGCACCAGGACGGGGGTGCGAGACGGGGAATATGGCTACACCTTC.

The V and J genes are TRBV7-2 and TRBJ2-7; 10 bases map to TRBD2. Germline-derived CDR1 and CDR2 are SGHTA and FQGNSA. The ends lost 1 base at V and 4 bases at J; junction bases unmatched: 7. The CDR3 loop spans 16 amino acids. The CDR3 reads CASSLDSSGSLYEQYF. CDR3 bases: TGTGCCAGCAGCTTAGATTCTAGCGGGAGTCTGTACGAGCAGTACTTC.

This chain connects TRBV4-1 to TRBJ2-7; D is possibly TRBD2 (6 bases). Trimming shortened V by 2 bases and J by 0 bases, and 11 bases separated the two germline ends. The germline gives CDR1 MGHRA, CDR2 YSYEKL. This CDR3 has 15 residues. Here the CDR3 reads CASSQLSGLSYEQYF. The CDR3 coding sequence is TGCGCCAGCAGCCAACTGAGCGGGCTCTCCTACGAGCAGTACTTC.

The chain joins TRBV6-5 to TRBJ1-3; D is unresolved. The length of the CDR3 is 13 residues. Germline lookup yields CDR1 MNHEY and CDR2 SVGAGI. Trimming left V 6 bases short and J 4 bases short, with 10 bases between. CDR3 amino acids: CASRKFPGNTIYF. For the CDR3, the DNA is TGTGCCAGCAGAAAATTTCCAGGAAACACCATATATTTT.

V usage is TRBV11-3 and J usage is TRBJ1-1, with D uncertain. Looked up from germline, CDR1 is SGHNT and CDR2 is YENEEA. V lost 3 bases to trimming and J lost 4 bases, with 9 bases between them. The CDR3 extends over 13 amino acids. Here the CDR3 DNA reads TGTGCCAGCAGCTTGGAGCTAGGCACTGAAGCTTTCTTT. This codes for CASSLELGTEAFF.

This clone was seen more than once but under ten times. CDR3 sequence: CASSWDTQGVYGYTF. The DNA of the CDR3 is TGTGCCAGCAGCTGGGACACCCAAGGGGTGTATGGCTACACCTTC. The rearrangement joins TRBV7-2 to TRBJ1-2, with a weak D call TRBD1 (6 bases). Deletions cut 4 bases from V and 5 bases from J, with 17 bases between. The CDR3 has 15 residues. Germline CDR1 reads SGHTA; CDR2 reads FQGNSA.

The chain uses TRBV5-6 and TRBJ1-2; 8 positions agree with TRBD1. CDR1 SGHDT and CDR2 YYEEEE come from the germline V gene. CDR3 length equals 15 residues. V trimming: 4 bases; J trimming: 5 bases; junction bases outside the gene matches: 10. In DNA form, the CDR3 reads TGTGCCAGCAGCGCCCGGACAGGGTTTAATTATGGCTACACCTTC. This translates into CASSARTGFNYGYTF.